Presented here are 29 T cell receptor beta chains from one specimen sequenced in a study of T cell responses to AZD1222 COVID-19 vaccine. Assay: immunoSEQ multiplex PCR; the TCRdb copy retains only in-frame clones and omits some. The table includes approximately 110,000 clones, 70% to 90% detected once. The starting material was peripheral blood, obtained 28 days after the second AZD1222 dose. These receptors all stem from an adult who received the AZD1222 COVID-19 vaccine.

The chain has TRBV4-1 and TRBJ1-1, with 7 bases matching TRBD1. CDR3 size: 15 residues. Germline V gene sequence: CDR1 MGHRA, CDR2 YSYEKL. V shed 2 bases, J shed 0 bases, and the junction held 3 bases outside the gene matches. CDR3 coding DNA: TGCGCCAGCAGCCAATCGGGACAGATGAACACTGAAGCTTTCTTT. It encodes CASSQSGQMNTEAFF.

This chain links TRBV7-2 with TRBJ1-2; 9 bases agree with TRBD1. With V trimmed by 6 bases and J by 8 bases, 4 bases remained unmatched. Per germline, CDR1 SGHTA and CDR2 FQGNSA. CDR3 length: 12 amino acids. For the CDR3, the DNA is TGTGCCAGCAGGCGGACAGGGGAAGGCTACACCTTC. Translation: CASRRTGEGYTF.

V usage is TRBV6-4 and J usage is TRBJ2-1, with TRBD2 as a possible D gene (6 bases). V lost 1 base to trimming and J lost 6 bases, with 34 bases between them. The CDR3 runs to 22 residues. The germline gives CDR1 MRHNA, CDR2 SNTAGT. As DNA, the CDR3 is TGTGCCAGCAGTGACTGGGCGATTCCTACGGGGGTAGGAGTGCCCCGGGCCAATGAGCAGTTCTTC. Translation gives CASSDWAIPTGVGVPRANEQFF.

V gene TRBV7-2 combines with J gene TRBJ1-1; TRBD1 is a possible D gene (5 bases). V was trimmed by 7 bases and J by 0 bases, leaving 15 bases between them. Looked up from germline, CDR1 is SGHTA and CDR2 is FQGNSA. The CDR3 runs to 15 residues. The CDR3 bases are TGTGCCAGCAACCTGGGGGGGATCCTGAACACTGAAGCTTTCTTT. Translation: CASNLGGILNTEAFF.

Note on this clone: Distinct nucleotide sequences in the sample also encode this CDR3. The chain recombines TRBV19 with TRBJ1-5; 10 bases fit TRBD1. The trim removed 6 bases at V and 2 bases at J, leaving 1 base unmatched. The CDR3 consists of 14 residues. Germline V gene data show CDR1 as LNHDA and CDR2 as SQIVND (reference sequence). CDR3 sequence reads: CASSGTGGNQPQHF. CDR3 bases: TGTGCCAGTAGCGGGACAGGGGGCAATCAGCCCCAGCATTTT.

The gene calls are TRBV11-2 and TRBJ2-7; maybe TRBD1 (5 bases). The CDR3 covers 14 residues. Germline CDR1 and CDR2: SGHAT and FQNNGV. V was cut by 7 bases and J by 3 bases, with 16 bases left in between. The CDR3 bases are TGTGCCAGCATCCCCCAGGGTTTGGGCTACGAGCAGTACTTC. Protein: CASIPQGLGYEQYF.

The V and J genes are TRBV9 and TRBJ2-4, with 12 bases matching TRBD2. The CDR3 is 15 amino acids. From germline, CDR1 is SGDLS and CDR2 YYNGEE. The V and J ends lost 4 bases and 8 bases, in that order; junction bases with no gene match: 7. The chain's CDR3 is CASSPLAGGTHIQYF. CDR3 DNA: TGTGCCAGCAGCCCACTAGCGGGGGGTACGCACATTCAGTACTTC. The entire variable domain, with the rest obtained from reference TRBV9 and TRBJ2-4, is as follows: DSGVTQTPKHLITATGQRVTLRCSPRSGDLSVYWYQQSLDQGLQFLIQYYNGEERAKGNILERFSAQQFPDLHSELNLSSLELGDSALYFCASSPLAGGTHIQYFGAGTRLSVL.

This chain connects TRBV12-3 or TRBV12-4 to TRBJ2-1; D not certain. The CDR3 is 12 residues long. V was trimmed by 8 bases and J by 5 bases, leaving 10 bases between them. The CDR3 is CASRPQHNEQFF. CDR3 sequence (DNA): TGTGCCAGCCGACCCCAGCACAATGAGCAGTTCTTC.

The chain joins TRBV20-1 to TRBJ1-2, with D hard to call. V was cut by 3 bases and J by 3 bases, with 11 bases left in between. The germline V gene encodes CDR1 DFQATT and CDR2 SNEGSKA (reference sequence). CDR3 length: 13 amino acids. CDR3: CSASPGMDYGYTF. DNA for the CDR3: TGCAGTGCTAGTCCGGGTATGGACTATGGCTACACCTTC.

The V and J genes are TRBV13 and TRBJ1-5; D ambiguous. Trimming took 3 bases from V and 2 from J, leaving 14 bases between them. Germline CDR1 is PRHDT and CDR2 is FYEKMQ (reference sequence). The length of the CDR3 is 16 residues. In nucleotides, the CDR3 is TGTGCCAGCAGCTTCTCCGACGGCTTGGGCAATCAGCCCCAGCATTTT. Amino acid sequence: CASSFSDGLGNQPQHF.

This clone has only one observation. The V gene is TRBV19, the J gene TRBJ2-2; D remains unclear. Trimming removed 10 bases from V and 10 bases from J, with 19 bases in between. CDR1 and CDR2 (germline): LNHDA, SQIVND (reference sequence). There are 13 residues in the CDR3. This chain's CDR3 is CATHALSRSELFF. DNA for the CDR3: TGTGCCACCCATGCTTTGTCTAGATCGGAGCTGTTTTTT.

This clone was detected once. This chain connects TRBV29-1 to TRBJ1-1; D is unclear. This CDR3 comprises 11 residues. Between the trimmed V and J ends, which lost 6 bases and 2 bases, there was a span of 7 bases. Germline V gene data show CDR1 as SQVTM and CDR2 as ANQGSEA. The CDR3 loop is CSVAHNTEAFF. CDR3 sequence (DNA): TGCAGCGTGGCGCACAACACTGAAGCTTTCTTT.

CDR3 nucleotide sequence: TGTGCCAGCAGCGTAGTTGGCAGCTCTGGAAACACCATATATTTT. Residues: CASSVVGSSGNTIYF. The chain is built from TRBV9 and TRBJ1-3, with unresolved D. Germline V gene sequence: CDR1 SGDLS, CDR2 YYNGEE. The CDR3 has 15 residues. Trimming took off 0 bases at V and 0 bases at J, with 7 bases between the two ends.

The genes are TRBV7-9 and TRBJ2-2; TRBD1 aligns across 7 bases. Germline V lookup: CDR1 SEHNR, CDR2 FQNEAQ (reference sequence). The V and J ends lost 4 bases and 0 bases, in that order; junction bases with no gene match: 5. This CDR3 region has 16 residues. CDR3 sequence reads: CASSSTGPANTGELFF. CDR3 DNA: TGTGCCAGCAGCTCGACAGGGCCCGCGAACACCGGGGAGCTGTTTTTT.

A few counts support this clone. The rearrangement joins TRBV6-5 to TRBJ1-1; maybe TRBD1 (5 bases). The ends were cut back, 8 bases at V and 1 base at J, with 14 bases in the middle. The CDR3 is made up of 14 amino acids. The germline V gene has CDR1 MNHEY and CDR2 SVGAGI. CDR3 coding DNA: TGTGCCAGCGGGATTAAGGGGCGGAACACTGAAGCTTTCTTT. Amino acid sequence: CASGIKGRNTEAFF.

This sequence joins TRBV9 and TRBJ2-2; 9 bases map to TRBD2. Germline loops: CDR1 SGDLS, CDR2 YYNGEE. CDR3 length: 16 amino acids. Trimming removed 4 bases from V and 4 bases from J; junction bases left unmatched: 8. This CDR3 reads CASSTGLAYSTGELFF. CDR3 DNA sequence: TGTGCCAGCAGCACGGGACTAGCTTATTCCACCGGGGAGCTGTTTTTT.

The V call is TRBV6-5, the J call TRBJ2-1; the match to TRBD2 covers 12 bases. Germline V lookup: CDR1 MNHEY, CDR2 SVGAGI. V was clipped by 4 bases and J by 12 bases; unmatched bases: 10. This CDR3 comprises 15 residues. This CDR3 is CASSSKLAGGGRQFF. The CDR3 DNA reads TGTGCCAGCAGTTCAAAACTAGCGGGGGGCGGCCGGCAGTTCTTC.

V and J are TRBV4-3 and TRBJ2-3; D is undetermined. The V end was cut by 1 base, the J end by 2 bases, with 7 bases between. CDR3 length: 14 residues. The V gene's germline CDR1 is LGHNA and CDR2 YSLEER. CDR3 protein: CASSQVAATDTQYF. CDR3 in DNA: TGCGCCAGCAGCCAAGTCGCGGCCACAGATACGCAGTATTTT.

This chain links TRBV9 with TRBJ2-2; 13 nucleotides agree with TRBD2. The CDR3 is 17 residues long. Looked up from germline, CDR1 is SGDLS and CDR2 is YYNGEE. V lost 4 bases and J lost 0; bases outside the gene matches: 3. The CDR3 protein is CASSRLAGGSNTGELFF. The CDR3 DNA reads as TGTGCCAGCAGCAGACTAGCGGGGGGCTCGAACACCGGGGAGCTGTTTTTT.

V gene TRBV5-6 combines with J gene TRBJ1-1, with a possible D match to TRBD1 (5 bases). Germline V CDR1 and CDR2: SGHDT, YYEEEE. CDR3 length equals 13 residues. V lost 4 bases and J lost 5, with 12 bases in between. CDR3 loop: CASSDPRGTEAFF. For the CDR3, the DNA is TGTGCCAGCAGCGACCCACGGGGGACTGAAGCTTTCTTT.

This chain joins TRBV5-1 and TRBJ1-1; 9 nucleotides match TRBD1. Germline CDR1 SGHRS, CDR2 YFSETQ. This CDR3 region has 13 residues. J lost 10 bases, V lost 4 bases, and 8 bases had no gene match. In DNA, the CDR3 is TGCGCCAGCAGCGCCGGACAGGGGCTAGGAGCTTTCTTT. Translating it yields CASSAGQGLGAFF.

V is TRBV7-9 and J is TRBJ1-4; 7 bases map to TRBD1. This CDR3 comprises 16 residues. V dropped 1 base and J dropped 3; count of bases not matched to a gene: 5. Germline-derived CDR1 and CDR2 are SEHNR and FQNEAQ (reference sequence). Here the CDR3 DNA reads TGTGCCAGCAGCTTAGAAGGGGGGACAGCTAATGAAAAACTGTTTTTT. Residues: CASSLEGGTANEKLFF.

In this sample, this clone turned up once. The chain is built from TRBV19 and TRBJ1-5; D is undetermined. V lost 3 bases to trimming and J lost 3 bases, with 15 bases between them. This CDR3 region has 16 residues. Germline loops: CDR1 LNHDA, CDR2 SQIVND (reference sequence). The CDR3 sequence: CASSIFGSGDNQPQHF. The CDR3 nucleotides are TGTGCCAGTAGTATTTTTGGTTCCGGGGACAATCAGCCCCAGCATTTT.

The chain carries TRBV15 and TRBJ1-1; 9 positions agree with TRBD1. The trim removed 1 base at V and 6 bases at J, leaving 6 bases unmatched. The CDR3 loop spans 15 amino acids. Germline V gene data show CDR1 as LNHNV and CDR2 as YYDKDF (reference sequence). DNA of the CDR3: TGTGCCACCAGCAGAGGAGGGACAGGGTCACCTGAAGCTTTCTTT. Translating gives CATSRGGTGSPEAFF.

The V gene is TRBV6-2 or TRBV6-3, the J gene TRBJ2-6, with D unclear. The CDR3 extends over 19 amino acids. CDR1 and CDR2 (germline): MNHEY, SVGEGT. The germline V and J ends were trimmed by 0 bases and 0 bases, with 15 bases remaining between them. Written as DNA, the CDR3 is TGTGCCAGCAGTTACTCGAAGGGTTTTCATATCTCTGGGGCCAACGTCCTGACTTTC. Protein product: CASSYSKGFHISGANVLTF.

The chain links TRBV11-3 to TRBJ2-1; TRBD2 matches 7 bases. CDR1 and CDR2 (germline): SGHNT, YENEEA. The CDR3 is made up of 16 amino acids. V shed 1 base, J shed 5 bases, and the junction held 8 bases outside the gene matches. CDR3 in DNA: TGTGCCAGCAGCTTAGTCGCGGGGGAGGGGAACAATGAGCAGTTCTTC. Encoded protein: CASSLVAGEGNNEQFF.

V is TRBV29-1 and J is TRBJ2-7, with D possibly TRBD1 on 6 matching bases. The CDR3 covers 14 residues. Germline lookup yields CDR1 SQVTM and CDR2 ANQGSEA. Trimming shortened V by 6 bases and J by 3 bases, and 18 bases separated the two germline ends. CDR3 protein: CSVRTAGAVYEQYF. The DNA for the CDR3 is TGCAGCGTCCGAACCGCAGGGGCGGTCTACGAGCAGTACTTC.

This sequence joins TRBV7-2 and TRBJ2-7, with D maybe TRBD1 (6 bases). Germline loops: CDR1 SGHTA, CDR2 FQGNSA. The CDR3 loop spans 13 amino acids. Trimming pared 4 bases from V and 5 bases from J, leaving 12 bases between. The CDR3 region is CASSSGGGDEQYF. The CDR3 DNA sequence: TGTGCCAGCAGCTCTGGTGGGGGCGACGAGCAGTACTTC.

This sequence joins TRBV28 and TRBJ1-5; D is undetermined. V dropped 1 base and J dropped 4 bases, with 14 bases sitting between them. Germline CDR1 is MDHEN and CDR2 is SYDVKM. The CDR3 is 16 residues long. CDR3 DNA sequence: TGTGCCAGCAGTTTATTAGTAGGGTCAGCTAATCAGCCCCAGCATTTT. As protein: CASSLLVGSANQPQHF.